The clone carrying this TCR beta chain was picked up many times. Antigen: not known. This sample was taken from a study of metastatic and nonmetastatic thyroid tumors. Study information: Repertoire data that came from the blood and tumor or nodule tissue of malignant and benign thyroid patients were compared.

Each patient came to thyroid surgery without any prior treatment (of any kind). General study points: For both blood and tumor, malignant thyroid tumors reportedly showed significantly higher TCR beta diversity than benign nodules did.

Germline V CDR1 and CDR2: MGHRA, YSYEKL. This CDR3 is 15 amino acids long. J was trimmed by 3 bases and V by 7 bases; bases with no gene match: 9. As handled by the study authors: The study took CDR3 differences across clinicopathological groups and made a distant-metastasis classifier for papillary thyroid cancer from them. TCRdb re-clonotyped the PCR reads through MiXCR. The V and J calls, along with clone size, are taken from TCRdb and not from the paper's own processing. The table includes approximately 13,000 clones, about 29% detected once. This clonotype was sampled from a female donor with papillary thyroid cancer or a benign thyroid nodule (not recorded which). Some clones in this sample may be carry-over from other donors' samples. Sequencing input: blood. The V gene is TRBV4-1, the J gene TRBJ2-4; the match to TRBD1 covers 7 bases. The chain's CDR3 is CASKREQGSKNIQYF. Here the CDR3 DNA reads TGCGCCAGCAAGAGGGAACAGGGGAGCAAAAACATTCAGTACTTC.